These 2 T cell receptor beta chains came from one sample sequenced in a study of cytotoxic CD8 clonotypes in ibrutinib-treated CLL (dated by TCRdb to 2020 to 2022). The receptor library was made with the immunoSEQ multiplex PCR assay. TCRdb took this table from immuneACCESS and kept in-frame rearrangements with V and J called. Such tables lack part of the clones; where checked against another copy, unresolved V genes explain under half of the gap, and the rest is unexplained. This sample is represented by some 200,000 clones; over 60% of them were singletons. The top ten constitute roughly 12% of the sample. The time point label of this sample denotes: around 25 months on ibrutinib. Sequenced here: PBMCs, sampled after 24 months of ibrutinib treatment. The receptors here all came from a human donor with chronic lymphocytic leukemia.

The chain joins TRBV10-3 to TRBJ2-5; 7 bases are a match to TRBD2. J lost 1 base, V lost 3 bases, and 8 bases had no gene match. This CDR3 is 16 amino acids long. Germline loops: CDR1 ENHRY, CDR2 SYGVKD. This chain's CDR3 is CAISDLAALTQETQYF. The CDR3 bases are TGTGCCATCAGTGACCTAGCGGCGCTAACCCAAGAGACCCAGTACTTC.

The chain is built from TRBV9 and TRBJ2-1; D tentatively fits TRBD1 or TRBD2 (5 bases each). Trimming left V 3 bases short and J 3 bases short, with 19 bases between. The germline V gene has CDR1 SGDLS and CDR2 YYNGEE. CDR3 length: 17 amino acids. The CDR3 DNA is TGTGCCAGCAGCGCAGGGTTGAACCCGGGAATCTACAATGAGCAGTTCTTC. This gives the protein CASSAGLNPGIYNEQFF.